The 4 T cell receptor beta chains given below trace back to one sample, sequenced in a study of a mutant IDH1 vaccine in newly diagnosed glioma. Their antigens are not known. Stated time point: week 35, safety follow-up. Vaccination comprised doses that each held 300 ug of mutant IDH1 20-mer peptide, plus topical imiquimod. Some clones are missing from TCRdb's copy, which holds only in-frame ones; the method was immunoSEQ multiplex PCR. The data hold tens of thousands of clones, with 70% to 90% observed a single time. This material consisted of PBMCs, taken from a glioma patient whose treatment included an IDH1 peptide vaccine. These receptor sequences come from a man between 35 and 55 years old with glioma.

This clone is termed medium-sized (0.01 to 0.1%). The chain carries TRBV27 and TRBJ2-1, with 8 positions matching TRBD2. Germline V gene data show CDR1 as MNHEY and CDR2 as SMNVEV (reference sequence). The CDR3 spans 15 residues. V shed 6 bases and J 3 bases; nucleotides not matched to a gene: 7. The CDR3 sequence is CASRLSGSSYNEQFF. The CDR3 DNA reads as TGTGCCAGCAGGCTCAGCGGGAGTAGCTACAATGAGCAGTTCTTC.

The CDR3 spells CASSYSPSGAQETQYF. CDR3 bases: TGTGCCAGCAGTTACTCCCCTAGCGGGGCCCAAGAGACCCAGTACTTC. The chain is built from TRBV6-5 and TRBJ2-5, with 9 positions matching TRBD2. CDR1 and CDR2 (germline): MNHEY, SVGAGI. This CDR3 spans 16 amino acids. Germline trimming cut 0 bases from V and 1 base from J; bases unmatched to any gene: 3.

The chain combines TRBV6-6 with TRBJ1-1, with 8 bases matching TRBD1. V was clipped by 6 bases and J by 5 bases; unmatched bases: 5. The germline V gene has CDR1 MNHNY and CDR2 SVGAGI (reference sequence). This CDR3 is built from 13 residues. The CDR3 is CASRNRGGTEAFF. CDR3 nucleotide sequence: TGTGCCAGCAGAAACAGGGGGGGGACTGAAGCTTTCTTT.

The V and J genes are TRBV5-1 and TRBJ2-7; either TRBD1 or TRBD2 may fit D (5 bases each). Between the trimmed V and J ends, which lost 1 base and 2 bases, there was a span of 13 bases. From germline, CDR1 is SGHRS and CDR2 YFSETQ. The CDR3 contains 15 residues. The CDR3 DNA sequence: TGCGCCAGCAGCTTGTCGGGGCTGACCCCCTACGAGCAGTACTTC. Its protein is CASSLSGLTPYEQYF.